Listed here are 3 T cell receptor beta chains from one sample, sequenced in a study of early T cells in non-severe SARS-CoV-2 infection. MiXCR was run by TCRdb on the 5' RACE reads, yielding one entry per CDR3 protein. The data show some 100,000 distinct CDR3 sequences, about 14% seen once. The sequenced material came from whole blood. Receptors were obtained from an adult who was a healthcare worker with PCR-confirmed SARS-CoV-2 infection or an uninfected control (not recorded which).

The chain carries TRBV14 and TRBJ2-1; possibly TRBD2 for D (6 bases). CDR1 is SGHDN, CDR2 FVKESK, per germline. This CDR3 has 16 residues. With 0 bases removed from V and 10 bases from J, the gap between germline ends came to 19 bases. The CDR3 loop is CASSQEARPFGGEQFF. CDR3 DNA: TGTGCCAGCAGCCAAGAGGCTAGGCCCTTTGGAGGGGAGCAGTTCTTC.

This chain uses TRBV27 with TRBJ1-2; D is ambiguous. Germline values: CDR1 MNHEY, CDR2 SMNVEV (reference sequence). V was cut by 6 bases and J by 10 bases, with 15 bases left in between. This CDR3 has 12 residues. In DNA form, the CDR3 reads TGTGCCAGCAGCCCCAGCGGCGGAGACTACACCTTC. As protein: CASSPSGGDYTF.

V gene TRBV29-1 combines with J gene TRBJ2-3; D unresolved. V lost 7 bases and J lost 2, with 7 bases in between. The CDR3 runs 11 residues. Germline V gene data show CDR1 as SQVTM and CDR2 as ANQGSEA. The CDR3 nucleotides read TGCAGCGATTCCACCACAGATACGCAGTATTTT. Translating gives CSDSTTDTQYF.